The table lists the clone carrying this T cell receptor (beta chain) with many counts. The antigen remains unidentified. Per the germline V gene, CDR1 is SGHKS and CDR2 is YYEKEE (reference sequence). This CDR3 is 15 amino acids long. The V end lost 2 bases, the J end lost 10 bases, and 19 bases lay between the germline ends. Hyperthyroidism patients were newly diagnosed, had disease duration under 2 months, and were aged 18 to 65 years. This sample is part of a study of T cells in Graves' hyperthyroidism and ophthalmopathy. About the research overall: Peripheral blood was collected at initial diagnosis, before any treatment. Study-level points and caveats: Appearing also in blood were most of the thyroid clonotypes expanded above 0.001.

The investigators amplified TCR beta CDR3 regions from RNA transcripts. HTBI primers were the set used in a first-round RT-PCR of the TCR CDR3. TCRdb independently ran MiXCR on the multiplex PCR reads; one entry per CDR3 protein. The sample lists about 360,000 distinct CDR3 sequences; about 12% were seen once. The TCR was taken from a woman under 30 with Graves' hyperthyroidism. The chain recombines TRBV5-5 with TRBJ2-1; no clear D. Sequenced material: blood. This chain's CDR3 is CASSFGRTAQYEQFF. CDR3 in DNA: TGTGCCAGCAGCTTTGGGCGGACGGCCCAATACGAGCAGTTCTTC.